This T cell receptor beta chain was sequenced during a study of blood T cell repertoires in COVID-19. TCRdb's copy holds only in-frame clones and misses some; the assay was immunoSEQ multiplex PCR. The sample has around 57,000 clones; about 80% are singletons. This CDR3 is 14 amino acids long. Germline V lookup: CDR1 SGHRS, CDR2 YFSETQ. V was pared by 4 bases and J by 5 bases, with 12 bases between. This sequence originates from a woman aged 55 to 70 with acute or convalescent COVID-19. The sample taken for sequencing was peripheral blood. J is TRBJ2-2 and V is TRBV5-1; D possibly corresponds to TRBD1 (6 bases). CDR3 in amino acids: CASSKITGTGELFF. The DNA of the CDR3 is TGCGCCAGCAGCAAAATCACAGGGACCGGGGAGCTGTTTTTT.